This T cell receptor beta chain was observed in a study of shared clonotypes between healthy human individuals. In germline, CDR1 is MNHEY, CDR2 SMNVEV (reference sequence). The CDR3 covers 14 residues. V was pared by 8 bases and J by 2 bases, with 14 bases between. Naive CD8 isolation took CD45RO-negative cells positively selected for CCR7 and excluded terminally differentiated effector memory CD45RA+ cells. Produced via immunoSEQ multiplex PCR; TCRdb's table is partial and in-frame only. The profile covers under 1 million clones, with approximately 96% appearing a single time and around 0.25% taken by the ten largest.

The TCR sequence derives from a man aged 30-40 years in good health. The chain links TRBV27 to TRBJ2-3, with D perhaps matching TRBD1 (5 bases). The sequencing input was naive CD8+ T cells sorted from blood. The CDR3 here is CASHRQTSTDTQYF. For the CDR3, the DNA is TGTGCCAGCCACCGACAGACTTCCACAGATACGCAGTATTTT.